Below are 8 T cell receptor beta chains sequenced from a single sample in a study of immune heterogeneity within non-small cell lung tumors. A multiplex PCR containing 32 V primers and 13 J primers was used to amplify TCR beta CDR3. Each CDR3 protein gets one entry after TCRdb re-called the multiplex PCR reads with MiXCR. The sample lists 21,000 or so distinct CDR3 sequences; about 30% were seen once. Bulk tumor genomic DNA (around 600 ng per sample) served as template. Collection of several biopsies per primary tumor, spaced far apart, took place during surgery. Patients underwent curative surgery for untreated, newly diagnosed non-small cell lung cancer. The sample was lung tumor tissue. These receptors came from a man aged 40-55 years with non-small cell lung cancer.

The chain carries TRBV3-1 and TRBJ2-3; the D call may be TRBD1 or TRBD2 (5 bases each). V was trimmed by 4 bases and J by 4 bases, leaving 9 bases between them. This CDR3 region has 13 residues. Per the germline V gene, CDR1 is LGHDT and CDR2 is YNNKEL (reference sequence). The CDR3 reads CASSPRGADTQYF. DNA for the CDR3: TGTGCCAGCAGCCCGAGAGGGGCAGATACGCAGTATTTT.

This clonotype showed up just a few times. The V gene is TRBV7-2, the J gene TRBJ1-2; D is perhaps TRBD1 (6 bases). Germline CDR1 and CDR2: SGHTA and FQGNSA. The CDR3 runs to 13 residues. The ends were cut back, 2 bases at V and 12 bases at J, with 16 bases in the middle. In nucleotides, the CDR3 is TGTGCCAGCAGCTTATGGGACGGGGGCTTACACACCTTC. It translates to CASSLWDGGLHTF. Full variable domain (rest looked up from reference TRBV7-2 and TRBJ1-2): GAGVSQSPSNKVTEKGKDVELRCDPISGHTALYWYRQSLGQGLEFLIYFQGNSAPDKSGLPSDRFSAERTGGSVSTLTIQRTQQEDSAVYLCASSLWDGGLHTFGSGTRLTVV.

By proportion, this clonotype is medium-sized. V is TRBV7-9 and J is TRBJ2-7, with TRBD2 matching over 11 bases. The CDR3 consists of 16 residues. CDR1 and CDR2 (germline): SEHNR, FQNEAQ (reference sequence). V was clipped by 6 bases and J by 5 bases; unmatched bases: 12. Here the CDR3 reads CASSSSSGRANHEQYF. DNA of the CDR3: TGTGCCAGCAGTTCCAGTAGCGGGAGGGCGAATCACGAGCAGTACTTC. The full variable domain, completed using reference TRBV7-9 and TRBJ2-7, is DTGVSQNPRHKITKRGQNVTFRCDPISEHNRLYWYRQTLGQGPEFLTYFQNEAQLEKSRLLSDRFSAERPKGSFSTLEIQRTEQGDSAMYLCASSSSSGRANHEQYFGPGTRLTVT.

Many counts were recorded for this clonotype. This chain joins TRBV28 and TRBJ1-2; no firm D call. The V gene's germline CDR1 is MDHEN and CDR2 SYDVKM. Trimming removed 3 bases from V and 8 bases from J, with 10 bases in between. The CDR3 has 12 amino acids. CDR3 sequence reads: CASSFQQRGYTF. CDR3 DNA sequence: TGTGCCAGCAGTTTCCAGCAGAGGGGCTACACCTTC.

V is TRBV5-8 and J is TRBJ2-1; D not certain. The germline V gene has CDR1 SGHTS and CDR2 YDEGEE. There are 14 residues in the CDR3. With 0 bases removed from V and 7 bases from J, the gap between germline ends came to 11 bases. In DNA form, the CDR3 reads TGTGCCAGCAGCTTGGGGATCGGGTCAAATGAGCAGTTCTTC. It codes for CASSLGIGSNEQFF.

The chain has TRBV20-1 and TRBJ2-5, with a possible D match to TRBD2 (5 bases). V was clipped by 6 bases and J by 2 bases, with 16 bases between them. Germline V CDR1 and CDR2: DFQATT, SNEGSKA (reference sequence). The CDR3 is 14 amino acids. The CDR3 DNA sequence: TGCAGTGCCCTCCAGGTCGGGGAGCAAGAGACCCAGTACTTC. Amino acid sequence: CSALQVGEQETQYF.

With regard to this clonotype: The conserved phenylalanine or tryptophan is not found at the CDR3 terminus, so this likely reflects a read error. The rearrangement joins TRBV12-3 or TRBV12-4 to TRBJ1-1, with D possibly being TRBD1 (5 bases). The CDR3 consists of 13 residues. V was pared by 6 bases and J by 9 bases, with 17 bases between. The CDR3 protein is CASRGGSGPKAFL. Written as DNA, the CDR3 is TGTGCCAGCAGAGGCGGGTCGGGGCCGAAAGCTTTCTTA.

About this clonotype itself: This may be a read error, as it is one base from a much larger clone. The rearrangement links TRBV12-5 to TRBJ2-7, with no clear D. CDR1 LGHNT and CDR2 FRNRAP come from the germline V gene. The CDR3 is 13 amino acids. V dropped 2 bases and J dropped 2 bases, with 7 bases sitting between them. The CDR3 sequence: CASGLPGPYEQYF. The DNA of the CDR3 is TGTGCTAGTGGTTTGCCCGGGCCCTACGAGCAGTACTTC.